These T cell receptor beta chains were read from a single sample in a study of T cell repertoires in cytomegalovirus infection. TCRdb passed the reads through MiXCR, listing each CDR3 protein once. The data contain about 900,000 distinct CDR3 sequences, 31% of them singletons. What these receptors recognize is not known. The input for sequencing was cultured CD8+ T cells from PBMCs, taken from culture after CMV antigen stimulation. The receptors here all came from a human donor in good health (CMV status not recorded). Some clones in this sample may be carry-over from other donors' samples. Each CDR3 is given with its conserved first and last residue. A clone size is listed for some rows: how often the clone was seen (once, few, many), or a class if it is expanded.

j_call clone_size v_call cdr3_aa
TRBJ2-1 . TRBV24-1 CATSDQSGVDYNEQFF
TRBJ2-5 . TRBV5-1 CASSLTDAWETQYF
TRBJ2-3 once TRBV7-4 CACRQTDTQYF
TRBJ1-1 many TRBV7-6 CASSLKHTQGGTEAFF
TRBJ2-2 . TRBV7-2 CATRGLAGGWELFF
TRBJ2-5 few TRBV7-8 CASSFSGAVQETQYF
TRBJ1-1 . TRBV29-1 CSVLYYRGTEAFF
TRBJ1-2 . TRBV7-9 CASSPGTDTHYYGYTF
TRBJ2-2 many TRBV7-2 CASSLGWTENTGELFF
TRBJ1-1 many TRBV4-1 CASSQGQNTEAFF
TRBJ1-1 few TRBV12-3/TRBV12-4 CASSRGWSTEAFF
TRBJ2-1 few TRBV6-5 CASSYSVNSPYNEQFF
TRBJ1-1 many TRBV24-1 CATRDRGTNTEAFF
TRBJ2-1 . TRBV4-1 CASSQEFEGAGPYHEQFF
TRBJ2-3 . TRBV4-2 CASSHLLGGWEDTQYF
TRBJ2-3 . TRBV25-1 CASSEYFGGSDTDTQYF
TRBJ1-2 few TRBV12-3/TRBV12-4 CASSSTFLGGTGGHGYTF
TRBJ2-3 . TRBV29-1 CSGQGAADTQYF
TRBJ2-5 . TRBV5-6 CASRGPDSSYQETQYF
TRBJ1-1 few TRBV19 CASSITGVTAFF
TRBJ2-7 . TRBV4-1 CASSKLTGVGGYEQYF
TRBJ2-1 . TRBV27 CASSIRAFRYNELFF
TRBJ2-3 few TRBV6-2/TRBV6-3 CASSYGHGGGPTDTQYF
TRBJ1-6 few TRBV6-6 CASSTWDLNNSPLHF
TRBJ1-2 . TRBV5-1 CASNRETGKYYGYTF
TRBJ1-5 many TRBV12-3/TRBV12-4 CASSSPGGNQPQHF
TRBJ2-3 . TRBV20-1 CSVLELGGKDTQYF
TRBJ2-5 few TRBV4-1 CASSPTRQGLGETQYF
TRBJ1-1 . TRBV6-5 CASSYSGYYMNTEAFF
TRBJ2-1 few TRBV6-5 CASSYSEENEQFF
TRBJ1-5 . TRBV10-2 CASSVASAISNQPQHF
TRBJ1-5 . TRBV19 CASRLTLQGPQEPQHF
TRBJ1-2 many TRBV27 CASTSSPGGGDYGYTF
TRBJ2-3 . TRBV10-3 CAISDYLTDTQYF
TRBJ2-1 few TRBV7-1 CASSWDSGGPLYNEQFF